This TCR beta chain was observed in a study of beta chain features in type 1 diabetes. Study as a whole: Patients shared similar age, gender and cell yields with healthy donors. Overall study results and limits: Moderately but significantly shorter TCRB CDR3s were found in Type 1 diabetes patients in all four CD4+ subsets. Cells carrying high TCR expression could end up over-represented when cDNA is sequenced. It was among patients, rather than healthy donors, that naive, central memory and Treg TCRB repertoires appeared more similar.

Note on this clone: What it binds is not known.

The V end was cut by 5 bases, the J end by 1 base, with 9 bases between. Germline CDR1 LNHDA, CDR2 SQIVND (reference sequence). The CDR3 has 15 residues. Every isolated RNA sample was fully reverse transcribed, so sequencing captured expressed TCRB transcripts. The protocol was immunoSEQ multiplex PCR, while the TCRdb copy is restricted to in-frame clones and leaves out a portion. The sample consists of roughly 160,000 clones, about 7.8% of them appearing once. Material: central memory CD4+ T cells from blood. This receptor was obtained from a middle-aged woman with type 1 diabetes. The V gene is TRBV19, the J gene TRBJ2-6; a possible D gene is TRBD2 (5 bases). As DNA, the CDR3 is TGTGCCAGTAGTGGGAGAAAGTCTGGGGCCAACGTCCTGACTTTC. This gives the protein CASSGRKSGANVLTF.